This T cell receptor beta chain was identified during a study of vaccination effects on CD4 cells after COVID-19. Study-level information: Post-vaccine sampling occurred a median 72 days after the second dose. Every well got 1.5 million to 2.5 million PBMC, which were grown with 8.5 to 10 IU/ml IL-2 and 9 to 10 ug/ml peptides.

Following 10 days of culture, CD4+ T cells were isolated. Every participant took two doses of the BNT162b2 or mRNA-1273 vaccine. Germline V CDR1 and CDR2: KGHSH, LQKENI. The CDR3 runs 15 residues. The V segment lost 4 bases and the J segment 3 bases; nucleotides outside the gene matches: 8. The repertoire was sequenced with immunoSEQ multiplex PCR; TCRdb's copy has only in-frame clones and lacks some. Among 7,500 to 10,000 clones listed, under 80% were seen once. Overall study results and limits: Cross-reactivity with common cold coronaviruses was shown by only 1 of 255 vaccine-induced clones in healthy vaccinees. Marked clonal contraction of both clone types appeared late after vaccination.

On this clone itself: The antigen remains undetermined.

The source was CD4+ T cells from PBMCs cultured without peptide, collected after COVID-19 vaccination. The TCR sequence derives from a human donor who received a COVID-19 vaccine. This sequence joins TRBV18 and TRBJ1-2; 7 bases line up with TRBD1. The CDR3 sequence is CASSLQGGADYGYTF. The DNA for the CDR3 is TGTGCCAGCTCACTACAAGGGGGCGCAGACTATGGCTACACCTTC.